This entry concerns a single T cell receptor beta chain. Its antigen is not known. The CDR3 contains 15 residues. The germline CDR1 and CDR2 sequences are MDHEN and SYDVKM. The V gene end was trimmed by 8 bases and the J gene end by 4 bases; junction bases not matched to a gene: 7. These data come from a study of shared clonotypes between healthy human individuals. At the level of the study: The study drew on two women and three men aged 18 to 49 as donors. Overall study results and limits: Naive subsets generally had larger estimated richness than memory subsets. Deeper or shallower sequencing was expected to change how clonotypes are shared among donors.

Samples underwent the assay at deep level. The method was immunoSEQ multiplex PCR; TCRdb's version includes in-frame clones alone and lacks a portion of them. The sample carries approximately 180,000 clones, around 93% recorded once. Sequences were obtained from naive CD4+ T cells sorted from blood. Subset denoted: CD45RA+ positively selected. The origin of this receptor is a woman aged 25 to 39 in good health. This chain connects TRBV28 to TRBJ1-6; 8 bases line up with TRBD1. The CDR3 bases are TGTGCCAGCGTGGACAGGGTGATATATAATTCACCCCTCCACTTT. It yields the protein CASVDRVIYNSPLHF.